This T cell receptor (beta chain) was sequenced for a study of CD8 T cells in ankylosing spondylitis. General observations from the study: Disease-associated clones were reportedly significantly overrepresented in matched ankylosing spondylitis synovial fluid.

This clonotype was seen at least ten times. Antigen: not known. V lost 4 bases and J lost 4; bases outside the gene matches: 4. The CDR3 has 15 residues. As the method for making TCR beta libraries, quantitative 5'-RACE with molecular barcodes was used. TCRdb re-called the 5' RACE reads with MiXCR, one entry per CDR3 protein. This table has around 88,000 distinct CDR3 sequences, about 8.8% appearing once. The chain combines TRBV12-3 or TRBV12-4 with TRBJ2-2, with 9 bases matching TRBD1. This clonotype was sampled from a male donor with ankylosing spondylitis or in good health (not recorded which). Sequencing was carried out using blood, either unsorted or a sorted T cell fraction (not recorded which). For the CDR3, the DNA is TGTGCCAGCAGTTCCCGGACAGGGGCCACCGGGGAGCTGTTTTTT. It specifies CASSSRTGATGELFF.